This passage covers 26 T cell receptor beta chains from one sample sequenced in a study of CD8+CD57+ T cells in acquired aplastic anemia. Researchers used genomic DNA as the template to profile TCR beta VDJ and CDR3. TCRdb called the reads again in MiXCR, with one record for every CDR3 protein. Of roughly 300,000 distinct CDR3 sequences listed, around 60% are singletons. Sequenced: sorted CD4+, CD8+, or CD8+CD57+ T cells (not recorded which) from PBMCs. These receptors were taken from a human donor with severe aplastic anemia or a healthy control (not recorded which).

This clonotype was detected ten times or more. The CDR3 is CASSVVGQGRVRNTGELFF. The CDR3 nucleotides are TGTGCCAGCAGCGTAGTGGGCCAGGGACGAGTTCGGAACACCGGGGAGCTGTTTTTT. The V and J genes are TRBV9 and TRBJ2-2, with D perhaps matching TRBD1 or TRBD2 (5 bases each). The length of the CDR3 is 19 residues. Germline V gives CDR1 SGDLS, CDR2 YYNGEE. V dropped 0 bases and J dropped 1 base, with 19 bases sitting between them.

The chain uses TRBV2 and TRBJ1-5, with 10 bases identical to TRBD1. Germline V CDR1 and CDR2: SNHLY, FYNNEI. The CDR3 totals 16 residues. Trimming took 6 bases from V and 1 from J; bases not matched to a gene: 6. The CDR3 nucleotides are TGTGCCAGCAGGAGGGACAGGGGTTGGAGCAATCAGCCCCAGCATTTT. It encodes CASRRDRGWSNQPQHF. Drawing the rest from reference TRBV2 and TRBJ1-5, the complete variable domain is EPEVTQTPSHQVTQMGQEVILRCVPISNHLYFYWYRQILGQKVEFLVSFYNNEISEKSEIFDDQFSVERPDGSNFTLKIRSTKLEDSAMYFCASRRDRGWSNQPQHFGDGTRLSIL.

The chain couples TRBV20-1 to TRBJ1-2; D ambiguous. Trimming stripped 3 bases from V and 8 bases from J, with 16 bases between. The germline CDR1 and CDR2 sequences are DFQATT and SNEGSKA (reference sequence). The CDR3 extends over 13 amino acids. The CDR3 DNA is TGCAGTGCTAGGGCGGCCGATTGGGGAGGCTACACCTTC. This gives the protein CSARAADWGGYTF.

The chain employs TRBV6-5 and TRBJ2-3; D possibly corresponds to TRBD2 (6 bases). Germline CDR1 and CDR2: MNHEY and SVGAGI. The CDR3 has 13 residues. Trimming stripped 8 bases from V and 3 bases from J, with 12 bases between. CDR3 in DNA: TGTGCCAGCGGTATAGGGAGGACAGATACGCAGTATTTT. The encoded protein is CASGIGRTDTQYF.

This clonotype was counted ten times or more. This chain connects TRBV9 to TRBJ2-7; no reliable D call. Germline-derived CDR1 and CDR2 are SGDLS and YYNGEE. CDR3 length equals 16 residues. V was cut by 0 bases and J by 4 bases, with 17 bases left in between. CDR3 bases: TGTGCCAGCAGCGTAGGGGGTACCGCCAATTTGTACGAGCAGTACTTC. This encodes CASSVGGTANLYEQYF.

The chain uses TRBV10-1 and TRBJ2-6; D call uncertain. Trimming shortened V by 6 bases and J by 0 bases, and 21 bases separated the two germline ends. From germline, CDR1 is WNHNN and CDR2 SYGVQD (reference sequence). CDR3 length: 19 residues. As DNA, the CDR3 is TGCGCCAGCAGCAAACCCCCCCCCGGGCTGTGCTCTGGGGCCAACGTCCTGACTTTC. Translated, it gives CASSKPPPGLCSGANVLTF.

This rearrangement joins TRBV20-1 to TRBJ1-5; 8 bases are a match to TRBD1. CDR1 DFQATT and CDR2 SNEGSKA come from the germline V gene (reference sequence). This CDR3 is 14 amino acids long. Germline trimming cut 3 bases from V and 1 base from J; bases unmatched to any gene: 2. Written as DNA, the CDR3 is TGCAGTGCTAGGAGGACAGGGAGCAATCAGCCCCAGCATTTT. Translation: CSARRTGSNQPQHF.

The chain couples TRBV20-1 to TRBJ2-7; D tentatively fits TRBD1 or TRBD2 (5 bases each). This CDR3 spans 15 amino acids. V was cut by 2 bases and J by 2 bases, with 16 bases left in between. Germline V CDR1 and CDR2: DFQATT, SNEGSKA (reference sequence). The CDR3 protein is CSARLTGTGPYEQYF. CDR3 nucleotide sequence: TGCAGTGCTAGACTAACCGGGACGGGGCCCTACGAGCAGTACTTC.

As to this clonotype: A junction boundary mismatches the germline segment, possibly from a read error. The rearrangement links TRBV6-2 or TRBV6-3 to TRBJ2-3; D is tentatively TRBD1 or TRBD2 (5 bases each). The length of the CDR3 is 18 residues. Germline CDR1 and CDR2: MNHEY and SVGEGT. The chain's CDR3 is CASSYFVARRGFTDTPYF. The DNA of the CDR3 is TGTGCCAGCAGTTACTTTGTTGCGAGACGGGGCTTCACAGATACGCCGTATTTT.

This chain uses TRBV2 with TRBJ2-7, with 9 positions matching TRBD1. Unmatched junction bases numbered 9, after V lost 4 bases and J lost 2 bases. The CDR3 contains 16 residues. Germline V gives CDR1 SNHLY, CDR2 FYNNEI. CDR3 in DNA: TGTGCCAGCAGTGTAACCCGGGACAGGGAAACCTACGAGCAGTACTTC. This encodes CASSVTRDRETYEQYF.

This chain connects TRBV2 to TRBJ2-4; D possibly corresponds to TRBD1 (5 bases). The CDR3 runs to 15 residues. The germline gives CDR1 SNHLY, CDR2 FYNNEI. The V gene lost 3 bases and the J gene lost 1 base, with 10 bases spanning the gap. CDR3 nucleotides: TGTGCCAGCAGTGAGGACAAGGGGGCCAAAAACATTCAGTACTTC. Translated, it gives CASSEDKGAKNIQYF.

Concerning this clonotype: One base away lies a much larger clone, so this may be a sequencing read error. V gene TRBV12-3 or TRBV12-4 combines with J gene TRBJ1-3; D is unclear. This CDR3 comprises 14 residues. The CDR3 bases are TGTGCCAGCAGTTTACAAAACTCTGGAAACACCATGTATTTT. Encoded protein: CASSLQNSGNTMYF.

This clonotype has a count of ten or more. The chain is built from TRBV18 and TRBJ2-7, with 12 nucleotides matching TRBD1. Germline lookup yields CDR1 KGHSH and CDR2 LQKENI. The CDR3 covers 16 residues. J gave up 6 bases and V 4 bases, and 10 bases lay outside the gene matches. DNA for the CDR3: TGTGCCAGCTCACAAGATCCGGGACAGGGGGCGGGCGAGCAGTACTTC. Its protein product is CASSQDPGQGAGEQYF.

This clonotype was counted ten times or more. The J gene is TRBJ2-2, the V gene TRBV29-1, with TRBD2 identical over 11 bases. This CDR3 is built from 16 residues. Looked up from germline, CDR1 is SQVTM and CDR2 is ANQGSEA. J gave up 2 bases and V 6 bases, and 8 bases lay outside the gene matches. The CDR3 spells CSVSQTSGVNTGELFF. The CDR3, as DNA: TGCAGCGTCTCGCAGACTAGCGGGGTAAACACCGGGGAGCTGTTTTTT.

This clonotype showed up many times. The junction differs from germline at one of its ends, possibly a read error. The V and J genes are TRBV5-1 and TRBJ1-5; D not resolved. From germline, CDR1 is SGHRS and CDR2 YFSETQ. The CDR3 is 14 residues long. CDR3 sequence reads: CASSLSGGNQPQHF. In DNA form, the CDR3 reads TGTGCCAGCAGCCTTTCCGGGGGCAATCAGCCCCAGCATTTT.

In its sample, this clonotype was seen many times. The chain has TRBV19 and TRBJ2-3; D unresolved. Per germline, CDR1 LNHDA and CDR2 SQIVND (reference sequence). V lost 3 bases, J lost 4 bases, and 2 bases lay in between. The CDR3 extends over 11 amino acids. The CDR3 reads CASSIADTQYF. The CDR3 nucleotides are TGTGCCAGTAGTATCGCAGATACGCAGTATTTT.

This clonotype showed up just a few times. A much larger clone lies one base from this, so it may be a read error. The chain has TRBV19 and TRBJ2-1, with 11 bases aligning to TRBD2. Germline CDR1 is LNHDA and CDR2 is SQIVND (reference sequence). Trimming at V came to 4 bases and at J to 6 bases, leaving 14 bases not matched to a gene. The CDR3 consists of 18 residues. CDR3 DNA sequence: TGTGCCAGTAGTACTTGGATTAGCGGGGGGGCACCCTTCAATGAGCAGTTCTTC. Its protein product is CASSTWISGGAPFNEQFF.

Only one count was recorded for this clonotype. The chain recombines TRBV15 with TRBJ2-5; D call uncertain. The CDR3 is made up of 14 amino acids. V was pared by 2 bases and J by 4 bases, with 11 bases between. The germline CDR1 and CDR2 sequences are LNHNV and YYDKDF (reference sequence). DNA of the CDR3: TGTGCCACCAGCAGATCGGCGTTTGTAGAGACCCAGTACTTC. This encodes CATSRSAFVETQYF. Complete variable domain (other parts from reference TRBV15 and TRBJ2-5): DAMVIQNPRYQVTQFGKPVTLSCSQTLNHNVMYWYQQKSSQAPKLLFHYYDKDFNNEADTPDNFQSRRPNTSFCFLDIRSPGLGDTAMYLCATSRSAFVETQYFGPGTRLLVL.

This chain uses TRBV2 with TRBJ1-2; D not certain. The CDR3 is 10 residues long. The ends were cut back, 8 bases at V and 8 bases at J, with 9 bases in the middle. Germline lookup yields CDR1 SNHLY and CDR2 FYNNEI. The CDR3 here is CASLWLGYTF. CDR3 nucleotide sequence: TGTGCCAGCCTCTGGTTAGGCTACACCTTC.

This clonotype was recorded a few times. This chain links TRBV10-1 with TRBJ2-5, with D hard to call. Per germline, CDR1 WNHNN and CDR2 SYGVQD (reference sequence). V was trimmed by 4 bases and J by 3 bases, leaving 12 bases between them. This CDR3 has 14 amino acids. The CDR3 DNA follows: TGCGCCAGCAGTGTTCTTTCCGCAAAAGAGACCCAGTACTTC. Protein: CASSVLSAKETQYF.

Only a few counts were recorded for this clonotype. This chain links TRBV2 with TRBJ1-6; 7 bases fit TRBD1. From germline, CDR1 is SNHLY and CDR2 FYNNEI. Germline trimming cut 2 bases from V and 7 bases from J; bases unmatched to any gene: 5. CDR3 length equals 15 residues. For the CDR3, the DNA is TGTGCCAGCAGTGAATGGGAGACAGGGAATTCACCCCTCCACTTT. Residues: CASSEWETGNSPLHF.

This clonotype appeared many times. The chain is built from TRBV7-3 and TRBJ2-3; 11 bases match TRBD2. The V gene's germline CDR1 is SGHTA and CDR2 FQGTGA. Trimming removed 5 bases from V and 5 bases from J; junction bases left unmatched: 9. CDR3 length: 16 residues. The CDR3 DNA reads as TGTGCCAGCAGCCCCTATATAGCGGGGGGGAAAGATACGCAGTATTTT. Translation: CASSPYIAGGKDTQYF.

The rearrangement uses TRBV24-1 and TRBJ1-5; D not resolved. Germline assignment: CDR1 KGHDR and CDR2 SFDVKD. This CDR3 spans 12 amino acids. V lost 7 bases and J 6 bases, leaving 9 bases between the germline ends. This chain's CDR3 is CATRQDGQPQHF. The CDR3 bases are TGTGCCACCAGGCAGGACGGTCAGCCCCAGCATTTT.

This clonotype was recorded a few times. The V and J genes are TRBV7-2 and TRBJ2-7, with a possible D match to TRBD2 (5 bases). Trimming took off 8 bases at V and 0 bases at J, with 11 bases between the two ends. In germline, CDR1 is SGHTA, CDR2 FQGNSA. CDR3 length: 13 residues. The CDR3 nucleotides are TGTGCCAGCGGCGGACTGGGCTCCTACGAGCAGTACTTC. Translating it yields CASGGLGSYEQYF.

This clonotype has ten or more counts. The chain employs TRBV13 and TRBJ2-1; no clear D gene. The CDR3 length is 16 residues. Trimming took off 2 bases at V and 0 bases at J, with 11 bases between the two ends. CDR1 PRHDT and CDR2 FYEKMQ come from the germline V gene (reference sequence). CDR3 sequence reads: CASSLSKYSSYNEQFF. CDR3 nucleotide sequence: TGTGCCAGCAGCTTATCGAAGTACAGCTCCTACAATGAGCAGTTCTTC.

The rearrangement uses TRBV7-8 and TRBJ2-2; 10 bases match TRBD2. CDR1 and CDR2 from the germline V gene are SGHVS and FQNEAQ. V lost 0 bases to trimming and J lost 0 bases; unmatched junction nucleotides: 4. This CDR3 is 18 amino acids long. CDR3 loop: CASSLAVSGGTNTGELFF. CDR3 in DNA: TGTGCCAGCAGCTTAGCGGTTAGCGGGGGGACGAACACCGGGGAGCTGTTTTTT.